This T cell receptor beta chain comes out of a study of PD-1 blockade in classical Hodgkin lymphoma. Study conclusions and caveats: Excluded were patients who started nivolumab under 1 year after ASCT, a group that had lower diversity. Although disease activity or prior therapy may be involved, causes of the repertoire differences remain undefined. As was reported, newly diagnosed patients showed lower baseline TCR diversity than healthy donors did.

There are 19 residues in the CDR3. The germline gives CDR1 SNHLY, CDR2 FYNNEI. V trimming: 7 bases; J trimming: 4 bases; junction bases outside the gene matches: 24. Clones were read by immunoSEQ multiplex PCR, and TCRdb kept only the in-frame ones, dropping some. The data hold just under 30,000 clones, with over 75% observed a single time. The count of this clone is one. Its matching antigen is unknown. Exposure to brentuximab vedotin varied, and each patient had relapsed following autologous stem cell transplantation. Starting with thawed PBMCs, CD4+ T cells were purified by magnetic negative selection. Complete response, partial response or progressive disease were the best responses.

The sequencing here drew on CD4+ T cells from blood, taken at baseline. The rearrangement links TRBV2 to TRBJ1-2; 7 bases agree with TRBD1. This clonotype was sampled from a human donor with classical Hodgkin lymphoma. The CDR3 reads CASNPIRRIRDSNGYGYTF. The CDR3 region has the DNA TGTGCCAGCAACCCGATACGCAGAATCCGGGACAGTAACGGCTATGGCTACACCTTC.